This section outlines one T cell receptor (beta chain) sequence together with its context. Its antigen is not identified. This sample stems from a study of T cells in Graves' hyperthyroidism and ophthalmopathy. General study points: Among thyroid clonotypes expanded above 0.001, most also appeared in blood.

TCR beta CDR3 regions were amplified from RNA. A set of HTBI primers served as the primers for a first-round RT-PCR of the TCR CDR3. One entry per CDR3 protein results from TCRdb running MiXCR on the multiplex PCR reads. The table lists fewer than 800,000 distinct CDR3 sequences, 15% to 20% of them singletons. Germline-derived CDR1 and CDR2 are DFQATT and SNEGSKA (reference sequence). The V and J ends lost 6 bases and 3 bases respectively, with 18 bases between them. The CDR3 contains 15 residues. Material: blood. This sequence originates from a man younger than 35 with Graves' hyperthyroidism. J is TRBJ2-1 and V is TRBV20-1; D is unresolved. The CDR3 coding sequence is TGCAGTGCGCAAAATTGGGAAACCTTCTACAATGAGCAGTTCTTC. It translates to CSAQNWETFYNEQFF.